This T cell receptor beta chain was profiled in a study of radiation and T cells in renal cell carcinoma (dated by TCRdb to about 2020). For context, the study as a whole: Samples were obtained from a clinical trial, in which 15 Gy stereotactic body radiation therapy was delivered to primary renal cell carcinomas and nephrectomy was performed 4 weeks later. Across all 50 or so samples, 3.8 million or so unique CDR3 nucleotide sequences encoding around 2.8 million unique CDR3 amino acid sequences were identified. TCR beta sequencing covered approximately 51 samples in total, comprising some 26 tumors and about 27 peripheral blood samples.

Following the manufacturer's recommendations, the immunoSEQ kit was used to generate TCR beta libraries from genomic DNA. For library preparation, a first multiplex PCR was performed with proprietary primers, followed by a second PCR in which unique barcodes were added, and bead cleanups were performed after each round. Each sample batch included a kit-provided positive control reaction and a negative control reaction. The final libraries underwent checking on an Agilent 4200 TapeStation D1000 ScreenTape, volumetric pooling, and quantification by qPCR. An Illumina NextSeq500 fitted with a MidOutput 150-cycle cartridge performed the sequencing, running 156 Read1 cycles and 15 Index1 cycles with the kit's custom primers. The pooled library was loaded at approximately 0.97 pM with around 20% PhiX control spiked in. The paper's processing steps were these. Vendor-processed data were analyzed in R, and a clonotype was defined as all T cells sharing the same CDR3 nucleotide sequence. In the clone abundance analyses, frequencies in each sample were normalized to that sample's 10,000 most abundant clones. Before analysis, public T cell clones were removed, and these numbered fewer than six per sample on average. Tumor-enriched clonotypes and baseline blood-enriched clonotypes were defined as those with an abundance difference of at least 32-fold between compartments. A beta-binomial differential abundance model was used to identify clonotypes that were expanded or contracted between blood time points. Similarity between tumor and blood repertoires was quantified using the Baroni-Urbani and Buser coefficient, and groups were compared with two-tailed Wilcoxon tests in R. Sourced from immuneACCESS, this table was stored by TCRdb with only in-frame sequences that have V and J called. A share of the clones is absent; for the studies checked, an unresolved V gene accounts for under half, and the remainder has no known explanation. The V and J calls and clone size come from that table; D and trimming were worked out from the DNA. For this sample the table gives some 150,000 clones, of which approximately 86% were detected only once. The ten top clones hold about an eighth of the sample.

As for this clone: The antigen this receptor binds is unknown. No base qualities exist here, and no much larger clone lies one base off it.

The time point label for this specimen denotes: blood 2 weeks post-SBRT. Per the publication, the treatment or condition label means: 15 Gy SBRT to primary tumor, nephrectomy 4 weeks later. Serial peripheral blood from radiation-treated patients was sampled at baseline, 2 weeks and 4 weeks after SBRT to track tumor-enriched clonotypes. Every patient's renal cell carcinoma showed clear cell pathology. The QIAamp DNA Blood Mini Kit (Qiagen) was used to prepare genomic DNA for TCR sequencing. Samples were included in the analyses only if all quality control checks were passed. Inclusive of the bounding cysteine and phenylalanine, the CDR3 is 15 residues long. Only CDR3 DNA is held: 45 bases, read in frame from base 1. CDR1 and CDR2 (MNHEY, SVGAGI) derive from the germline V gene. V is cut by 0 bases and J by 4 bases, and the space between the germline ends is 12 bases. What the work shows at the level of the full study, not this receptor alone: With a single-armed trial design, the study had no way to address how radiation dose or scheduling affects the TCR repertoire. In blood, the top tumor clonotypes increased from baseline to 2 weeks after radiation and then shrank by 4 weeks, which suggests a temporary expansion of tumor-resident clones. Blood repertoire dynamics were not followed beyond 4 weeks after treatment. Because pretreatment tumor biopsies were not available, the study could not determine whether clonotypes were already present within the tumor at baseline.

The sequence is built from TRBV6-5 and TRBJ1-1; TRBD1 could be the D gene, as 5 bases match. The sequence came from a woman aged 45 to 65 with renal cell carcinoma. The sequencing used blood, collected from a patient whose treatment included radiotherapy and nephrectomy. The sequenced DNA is TGTGCCAGCAGTTACTCGAACAGGTGGATCACTGAAGCTTTCTTT. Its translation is CASSYSNRWITEAFF.